Presented here are 23 T cell receptor beta chains from one specimen sequenced in a study of blood T cell repertoires in COVID-19. Method: immunoSEQ multiplex PCR; TCRdb's copy keeps in-frame clones and lacks some. Among about 150,000 clones listed, approximately 85% were seen once. The specimen sequenced was PBMCs or T cells enriched from blood (not recorded which). The receptors here all came from a woman between 45 and 65 years old with acute COVID-19.

J is TRBJ2-2 and V is TRBV30; 8 bases agree with TRBD1. Germline CDR1 reads GTSNPN; CDR2 reads SVGIG (reference sequence). With 1 base clipped from V and 6 bases from J, the junction kept 4 bases outside the gene matches. The CDR3 is made up of 14 amino acids. The CDR3 DNA follows: TGTGCCTGGAGTGCGACAGGGGTCGCCGGGGAGCTGTTTTTT. It specifies CAWSATGVAGELFF.

The chain combines TRBV4-1 with TRBJ2-7, with D possibly matching TRBD1 (6 bases). This CDR3 comprises 15 residues. V lost 1 base to trimming and J lost 4 bases, with 14 bases between them. Germline CDR1 MGHRA, CDR2 YSYEKL. DNA of the CDR3: TGCGCCAGCAGCCAAGCAGCCTTACAGGGTTACGAGCAGTACTTC. Translation: CASSQAALQGYEQYF.

The chain employs TRBV5-1 and TRBJ2-7; TRBD1 matches at 7 bases. Per the germline V gene, CDR1 is SGHRS and CDR2 is YFSETQ. V was clipped by 0 bases and J by 10 bases; unmatched bases: 4. The CDR3 is 12 residues long. CDR3 sequence reads: CASSLGGQRQYF. The DNA for the CDR3 is TGCGCCAGCAGCTTGGGGGGACAGCGCCAGTACTTC.

The table lists this clone with a count of one. The CDR3 DNA follows: TGTGCCAGCTCACCGTTTGGCGGGATAAAGAACACCGGGGAGCTGTTTTTT. It encodes CASSPFGGIKNTGELFF. The chain recombines TRBV18 with TRBJ2-2, with D perhaps TRBD2 (6 bases). The CDR3 has 17 residues. From germline, CDR1 is KGHSH and CDR2 LQKENI. V lost 3 bases and J 1 base, leaving 15 bases between the germline ends.

The V and J genes are TRBV4-1 and TRBJ2-7; TRBD2 matches 8 bases. V shed 0 bases and J 8 bases; nucleotides not matched to a gene: 12. Germline V gives CDR1 MGHRA, CDR2 YSYEKL. This CDR3 contains 16 residues. CDR3 in DNA: TGCGCCAGCAGCCAAGATGGCACTAGCGGAAGTTTCAAGCAGTACTTC. Protein product: CASSQDGTSGSFKQYF.

The chain uses TRBV10-3 and TRBJ2-1, with 7 bases fitting TRBD2. V shed 3 bases and J 0 bases; nucleotides not matched to a gene: 5. Germline V gives CDR1 ENHRY, CDR2 SYGVKD. This CDR3 comprises 16 residues. This chain's CDR3 is CAISDSSGSSYNEQFF. The CDR3 region has the DNA TGTGCCATCAGTGATTCTAGCGGAAGCTCCTACAATGAGCAGTTCTTC.

CDR3 residues: CASIRVASSYEQYF. The DNA of the CDR3 is TGTGCCAGCATACGGGTAGCAAGCTCCTACGAGCAGTACTTC. The gene calls are TRBV2 and TRBJ2-7, with D hard to call. The germline V gene has CDR1 SNHLY and CDR2 FYNNEI. Trimming left V 7 bases short and J 0 bases short, with 13 bases between. This CDR3 has 14 residues.

This sequence joins TRBV7-3 and TRBJ2-3; a possible D gene is TRBD2 (5 bases). CDR3 length equals 13 residues. From germline, CDR1 is SGHTA and CDR2 FQGTGA. Trimming left V 4 bases short and J 3 bases short, with 8 bases between. In nucleotides, the CDR3 is TGTGCCAGCAGCTACTCGGGGACAGATACGCAGTATTTT. It encodes CASSYSGTDTQYF.

V and J are TRBV10-3 and TRBJ2-7; possibly TRBD1 for D (6 bases). V was shortened by 4 bases and J by 2 bases, with 15 bases between the two germline ends. The CDR3 covers 15 residues. The germline V gene encodes CDR1 ENHRY and CDR2 SYGVKD. The CDR3 sequence: CAISGDYPGAYEQYF. The DNA of the CDR3 is TGTGCCATCAGTGGAGACTACCCAGGGGCCTACGAGCAGTACTTC.

This clone was detected only a few times. The chain carries TRBV4-3 and TRBJ1-5, with 7 bases that match TRBD1. CDR3 size: 15 residues. V was clipped by 1 base and J by 5 bases; unmatched bases: 5. The germline V gene encodes CDR1 LGHNA and CDR2 YSLEER. As DNA, the CDR3 is TGCGCCAGCAGCCAAGCCAGGGGGGATGATCAGCCCCAGCATTTT. The encoded protein is CASSQARGDDQPQHF.

This chain joins TRBV5-1 and TRBJ2-1, with TRBD1 matching over 7 bases. Germline V gene sequence: CDR1 SGHRS, CDR2 YFSETQ. V trimming: 4 bases; J trimming: 9 bases; junction bases outside the gene matches: 13. The CDR3 runs to 15 residues. The CDR3 DNA sequence: TGCGCCAGCAGCCCTGGACAGGTTTCGTCCCTTGAGCAGTTCTTC. Translation gives CASSPGQVSSLEQFF.

DNA of the CDR3: TGTGCCTGGAGTGGCCCAAGACAGGCCCTATATGGCTACACCTTC. This codes for CAWSGPRQALYGYTF. The V call is TRBV30, the J call TRBJ1-2; TRBD1 is a possible D gene (6 bases). Germline CDR1 is GTSNPN and CDR2 is SVGIG (reference sequence). V was shortened by 1 base and J by 5 bases, with 17 bases between the two germline ends. The CDR3 extends over 15 amino acids.

The V and J genes are TRBV30 and TRBJ2-5, with 10 bases aligning to TRBD1. There are 12 residues in the CDR3. CDR1 is GTSNPN and CDR2 is SVGIG in the germline V gene (reference sequence). The CDR3 bases are TGTGCATGCCCGGGACAGGGGGAGACCCAGTACTTC. Translation: CACPGQGETQYF. Full variable domain (rest looked up from reference TRBV30 and TRBJ2-5): SQTIHQWPATLVQPVGSPLSLECTVEGTSNPNLYWYRQAAGRGLQLLFYSVGIGQISSEVPQNLSASRPQDRQFILSSKKLLLSDSGFYLCACPGQGETQYFGPGTRLLVL.

CDR3 residues: CAWSVQGPGEQYF. The CDR3, as DNA: TGTGCCTGGAGTGTACAGGGACCCGGCGAGCAGTACTTC. The chain employs TRBV30 and TRBJ2-7, with a weak D call TRBD1 (6 bases). The V and J ends lost 0 bases and 6 bases respectively, with 12 bases between them. Looked up from germline, CDR1 is GTSNPN and CDR2 is SVGIG (reference sequence). The CDR3 spans 13 residues.

The chain has TRBV28 and TRBJ2-1; TRBD1 matches 7 bases. V trimming: 1 base; J trimming: 2 bases; junction bases outside the gene matches: 5. This CDR3 is 16 amino acids long. CDR1 and CDR2 from the germline V gene are MDHEN and SYDVKM. CDR3 DNA sequence: TGTGCCAGCAGTTTATCAGGGACAGTCGCCTACAATGAGCAGTTCTTC. Residues: CASSLSGTVAYNEQFF. Based on the CDR3 plus reference TRBV28 and TRBJ2-1, the full variable domain is DVKVTQSSRYLVKRTGEKVFLECVQDMDHENMFWYRQDPGLGLRLIYFSYDVKMKEKGDIPEGYSVSREKKERFSLILESASTNQTSMYLCASSLSGTVAYNEQFFGPGTRLTVL.

The chain combines TRBV2 with TRBJ2-1; 10 bases fit TRBD1. There are 15 residues in the CDR3. CDR1 is SNHLY, CDR2 FYNNEI, per germline. J was trimmed by 1 base and V by 6 bases; bases with no gene match: 3. CDR3 coding DNA: TGTGCCAGCAGGGGGGACAGGGGTTCCTACAATGAGCAGTTCTTC. This translates into CASRGDRGSYNEQFF.

V is TRBV30 and J is TRBJ2-3; 9 bases map to TRBD2. V lost 5 bases and J lost 2; bases outside the gene matches: 8. This CDR3 has 15 residues. Germline CDR1 and CDR2: GTSNPN and SVGIG (reference sequence). The CDR3, as DNA: TGTGCCTGGGAGGATAGCGGGAGTCTCACAGATACGCAGTATTTT. Its translation is CAWEDSGSLTDTQYF.

The gene calls are TRBV5-4 and TRBJ2-5; 9 nucleotides match TRBD2. Trimming took 0 bases from V and 5 from J; bases not matched to a gene: 8. The CDR3 totals 16 residues. The germline gives CDR1 SGHNT, CDR2 YYREEE (reference sequence). The chain's CDR3 is CASSLDRAGGVETQYF. The DNA for the CDR3 is TGTGCCAGCAGCTTGGACCGGGCGGGAGGGGTCGAGACCCAGTACTTC.

The V gene is TRBV6-5, the J gene TRBJ2-5; possibly TRBD2 for D (6 bases). Trimming took 4 bases from V and 1 from J, leaving 10 bases between them. The CDR3 has 14 residues. The germline gives CDR1 MNHEY, CDR2 SVGAGI. In nucleotides, the CDR3 is TGTGCCAGCAGTTCCGAGCGGGCCCAAGAGACCCAGTACTTC. Residues: CASSSERAQETQYF.

The genes are TRBV4-1 and TRBJ2-2; TRBD2 matches at 12 bases. This CDR3 region has 17 residues. The J segment lost 6 bases and the V segment lost 3 bases, leaving 8 bases of the junction unmatched. Germline assignment: CDR1 MGHRA and CDR2 YSYEKL. CDR3 nucleotides: TGCGCCAGCAGCCAGAACGGACTAGCGGGATTAGCCGGGGAGCTGTTTTTT. This gives the protein CASSQNGLAGLAGELFF.

This clone was seen many times. J is TRBJ2-7 and V is TRBV11-2; no clear D gene. CDR3 length: 14 amino acids. V lost 0 bases and J 2 bases, leaving 8 bases between the germline ends. In germline, CDR1 is SGHAT, CDR2 FQNNGV. The CDR3 nucleotides are TGTGCCAGCAGCTTAGAGACTGGCACCTACGAGCAGTACTTC. The encoded protein is CASSLETGTYEQYF.

This rearrangement joins TRBV7-9 to TRBJ2-1; a possible D gene is TRBD2 (5 bases). V lost 4 bases and J 0 bases, leaving 13 bases between the germline ends. The germline gives CDR1 SEHNR, CDR2 FQNEAQ (reference sequence). This CDR3 has 16 amino acids. CDR3 loop: CASSYVGVSSYNEQFF. CDR3 nucleotides: TGTGCCAGCAGCTACGTCGGGGTCAGCTCCTACAATGAGCAGTTCTTC.

The rearrangement joins TRBV9 to TRBJ2-1; the match to TRBD2 covers 8 bases. This CDR3 has 14 residues. The V gene end was trimmed by 1 base and the J gene end by 7 bases; junction bases not matched to a gene: 4. Per the germline V gene, CDR1 is SGDLS and CDR2 is YYNGEE. The CDR3 DNA reads TGTGCCAGCAGCGTACCGGGACTAGGTAATGAGCAGTTCTTC. Its translation is CASSVPGLGNEQFF.